This TCR beta chain was captured in a study of CD8 T cells in ankylosing spondylitis. A note on this clonotype: Its antigen is undetermined.

Broader study findings: What seemed typical of ankylosing spondylitis blood was a TCR beta motif built from 8 or 9 highly homologous variants.

The CDR3 sequence is 18 residues long. With V trimmed by 0 bases and J by 6 bases, 11 bases remained unmatched. Germline loops: CDR1 LGHDT, CDR2 YNNKEL (reference sequence). TCRdb re-called the 5' RACE reads through MiXCR, storing one row per CDR3 protein. The repertoire has under 550,000 distinct CDR3 sequences, 25% to 30% of them found once; the top ten carry about 0.92%. Sequencing used blood, either unsorted or a sorted T cell fraction (not recorded which). The sequence came from a male donor with ankylosing spondylitis. The rearrangement joins TRBV3-1 to TRBJ2-1; 10 positions agree with TRBD2. CDR3 protein: CASSQDKLEAGGPNEQFF. Written as DNA, the CDR3 is TGTGCCAGCAGCCAAGATAAGCTGGAAGCGGGAGGGCCCAATGAGCAGTTCTTC.